The rows below give T cell receptor beta chains drawn from one sample of a study of control samples from healthy donors and cancer patients. Repertoires were generated with immunoSEQ multiplex PCR, while TCRdb's copy carries only in-frame clones and drops some. The repertoire holds roughly 220,000 clones, around 94% seen once, with about 1.6% in the top ten. The specimen sequenced was blood. Receptors originate from a man aged 50 to 60 in good health. The conserved cysteine and the conserved F or W are not part of the CDR3 here.

ASSRGQWEAGELF | TRBV28
ASSSAGQDLYGYT | TRBV5-1
ASSFLTSGEDTQY | TRBV2
ATSDPTSGRAF | TRBV24-1
ASLGTSEETQY | TRBV18
ASSGRTRNSPLH | TRBV2
ATSRVLDSRYQPQH | TRBV15
ASSYISRYLNTEAF | TRBV6-5
ASMRGLEGNTIY | TRBV6-5
ASRGGEAYGYT | TRBV5-1
ASSLTGTPPYGYT | TRBV27
ATSHDRAGANVLT | TRBV15
ASSPDRGEDEQY | TRBV5-1
ASSLGGTRAEAF | TRBV5-1
ASSLGLFAGYT | TRBV5-5
SAQGFPLH | TRBV20-1
AWGGLGDTQY | TRBV30
ASSLRGGRGNEQF | TRBV3-1/TRBV3-2
ASAWTNNQPQH | TRBV2
ASSFREYGYT | TRBV28
ASSQYPATYEQY | TRBV4-1
ASSDPSGGGYNEQF | TRBV6-4
SVGMRQDPRYGYT | TRBV29-1
ASSQGGPLGEQY | TRBV3-1/TRBV3-2
ASSPAGGGSHQPQH | TRBV28
ASSQGVRRTDTQY | TRBV7-2
ASSLVRGSYTGDLTDTQY | TRBV5-1
ASSAGGWSPLH | TRBV6-4
ASSQRQGYEQY | TRBV4-3
ASSQEGGVKSYEQY | TRBV4-3
ASSRRGDQPQH | TRBV6-5
ASSLAGGPTPYEQY | TRBV5-1
ASSINTIY | TRBV2
ASNKGGGSNQPQH | TRBV2
ASSLGGAVTEAF | TRBV5-1
ASSLYGQGGGQPQH | TRBV27
ASRGADSRNTIY | TRBV6-5